This paragraph reports one T cell receptor beta chain. The antigen remains undetermined. The data are from a study of Graves' ophthalmopathy and Graves' hyperthyroidism. Study-level results: Blood contained most expanded thyroid clonotypes exceeding 0.001 frequency. Sensitivity reached around 67% and specificity 72% to 80% when the model predicted ophthalmopathy progression.

Additional autoimmune diseases, uncontrolled infections, pregnancy or lactation disqualified patients. RNA transcripts yielded amplified TCR beta CDR3 regions. Scientists carried out first-round RT-PCR using HTBI primers and then a second-round multiplex PCR. Using its own MiXCR run on the multiplex PCR reads, TCRdb lists one record per CDR3 protein. Of 650,000 to 900,000 distinct CDR3 sequences in the sample, 40% were seen once. Sequences were obtained from peripheral blood. This clonotype was sampled from an adult man with Graves' ophthalmopathy.

CDR3 coding DNA: TGTGCCGTACACCGGGACGGCACCTACGAGCAGTACTTC. Translation gives CAVHRDGTYEQYF. This chain joins TRBV6-2 or TRBV6-3 and TRBJ2-7, with D perhaps assigned TRBD1 or TRBD2 (5 bases each). Germline CDR1 MNHEY, CDR2 SVGEGT. V gave up 11 bases and J gave up 2 bases, with 16 bases separating them. The CDR3 runs 13 residues.